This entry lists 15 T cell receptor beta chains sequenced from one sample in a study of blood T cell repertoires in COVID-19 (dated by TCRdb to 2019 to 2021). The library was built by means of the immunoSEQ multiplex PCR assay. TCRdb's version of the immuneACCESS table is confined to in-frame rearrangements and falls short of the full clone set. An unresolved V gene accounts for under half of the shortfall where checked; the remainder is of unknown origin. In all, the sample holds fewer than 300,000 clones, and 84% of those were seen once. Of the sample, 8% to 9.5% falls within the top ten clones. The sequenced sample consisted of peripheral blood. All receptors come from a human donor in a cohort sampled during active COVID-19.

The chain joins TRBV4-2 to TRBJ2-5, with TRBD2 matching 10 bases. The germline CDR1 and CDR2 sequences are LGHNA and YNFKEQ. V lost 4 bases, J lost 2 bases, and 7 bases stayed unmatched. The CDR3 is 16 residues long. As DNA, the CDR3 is TGTGCCAGCAGCCTGGAGGCTAGCGGGAGTCAAGAGACCCAGTACTTC. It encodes CASSLEASGSQETQYF.

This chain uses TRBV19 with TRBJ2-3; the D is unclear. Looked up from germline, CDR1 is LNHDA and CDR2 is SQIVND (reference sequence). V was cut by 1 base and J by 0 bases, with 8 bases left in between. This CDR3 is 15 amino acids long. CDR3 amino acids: CASSIGVASTDTQYF. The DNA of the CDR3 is TGTGCCAGTAGTATAGGAGTAGCTAGCACAGATACGCAGTATTTT.

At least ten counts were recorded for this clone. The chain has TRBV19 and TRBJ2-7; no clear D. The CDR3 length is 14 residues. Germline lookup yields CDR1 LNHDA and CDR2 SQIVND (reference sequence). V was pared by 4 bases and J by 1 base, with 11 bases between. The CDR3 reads CASSTSIQSYEQYF. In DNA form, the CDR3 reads TGTGCCAGTAGTACTAGTATACAATCCTACGAGCAGTACTTC.

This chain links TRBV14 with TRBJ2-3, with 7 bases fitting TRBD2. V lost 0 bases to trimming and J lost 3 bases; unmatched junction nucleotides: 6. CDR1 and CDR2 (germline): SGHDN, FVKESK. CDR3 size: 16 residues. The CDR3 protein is CASSQDLLAGTDTQYF. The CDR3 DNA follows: TGTGCCAGCAGCCAAGATCTGTTAGCGGGTACAGATACGCAGTATTTT.

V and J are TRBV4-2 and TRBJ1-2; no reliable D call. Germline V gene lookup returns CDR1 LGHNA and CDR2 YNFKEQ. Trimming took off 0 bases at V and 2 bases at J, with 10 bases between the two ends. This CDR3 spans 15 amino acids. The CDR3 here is CASSQDRGENYGYTF. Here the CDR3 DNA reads TGTGCCAGCAGCCAAGATCGGGGTGAGAACTATGGCTACACCTTC.

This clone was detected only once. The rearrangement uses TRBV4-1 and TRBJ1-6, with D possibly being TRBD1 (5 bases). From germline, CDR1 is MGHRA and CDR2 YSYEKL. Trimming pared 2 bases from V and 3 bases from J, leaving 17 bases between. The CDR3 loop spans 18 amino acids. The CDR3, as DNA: TGCGCCAGCAGCCAATTGGGTCGGGGGAACATCTATAATTCACCCCTCCACTTT. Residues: CASSQLGRGNIYNSPLHF.

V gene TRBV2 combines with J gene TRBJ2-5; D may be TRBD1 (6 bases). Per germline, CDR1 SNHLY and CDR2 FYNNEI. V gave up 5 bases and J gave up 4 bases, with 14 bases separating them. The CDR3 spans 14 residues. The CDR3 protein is CASSPFRGRETQYF. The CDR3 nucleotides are TGTGCCAGCAGTCCATTCAGGGGCCGAGAGACCCAGTACTTC.

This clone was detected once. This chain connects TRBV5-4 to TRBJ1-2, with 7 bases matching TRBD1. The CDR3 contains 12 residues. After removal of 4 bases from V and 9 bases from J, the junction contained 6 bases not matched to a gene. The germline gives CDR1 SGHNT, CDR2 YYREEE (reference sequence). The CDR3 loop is CASSVGTASYTF. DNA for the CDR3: TGTGCCAGCAGCGTAGGGACAGCGAGCTACACCTTC.

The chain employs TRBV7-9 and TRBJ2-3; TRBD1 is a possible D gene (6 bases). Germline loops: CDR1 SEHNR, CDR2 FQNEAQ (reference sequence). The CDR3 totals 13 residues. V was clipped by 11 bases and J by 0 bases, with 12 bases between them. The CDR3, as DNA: TGTGCCTCAGGGGCAGCTAGCACAGATACGCAGTATTTT. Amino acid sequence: CASGAASTDTQYF.

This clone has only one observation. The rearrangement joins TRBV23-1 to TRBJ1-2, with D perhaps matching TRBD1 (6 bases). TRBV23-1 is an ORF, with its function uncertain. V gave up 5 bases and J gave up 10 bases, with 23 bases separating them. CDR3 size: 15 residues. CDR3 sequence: CASSFHVGTNGVYTF. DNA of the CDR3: TGCGCCAGCAGTTTCCACGTGGGGACAAACGGTGTCTACACCTTC.

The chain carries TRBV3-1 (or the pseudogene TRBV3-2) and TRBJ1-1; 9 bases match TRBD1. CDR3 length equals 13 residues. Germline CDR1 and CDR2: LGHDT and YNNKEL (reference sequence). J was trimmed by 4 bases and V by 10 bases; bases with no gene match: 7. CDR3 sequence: CATRQGVATEAFF. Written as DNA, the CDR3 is TGTGCCACCCGACAGGGGGTGGCCACTGAAGCTTTCTTT.

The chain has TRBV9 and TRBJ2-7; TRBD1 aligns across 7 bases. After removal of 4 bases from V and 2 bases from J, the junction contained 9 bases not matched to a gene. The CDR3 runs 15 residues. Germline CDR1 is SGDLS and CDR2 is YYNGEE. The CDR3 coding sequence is TGTGCCAGCAGCCCTGTTTCGGGGACAGCCTACGAGCAGTACTTC. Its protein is CASSPVSGTAYEQYF. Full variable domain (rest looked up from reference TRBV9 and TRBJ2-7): DSGVTQTPKHLITATGQRVTLRCSPRSGDLSVYWYQQSLDQGLQFLIQYYNGEERAKGNILERFSAQQFPDLHSELNLSSLELGDSALYFCASSPVSGTAYEQYFGPGTRLTVT.

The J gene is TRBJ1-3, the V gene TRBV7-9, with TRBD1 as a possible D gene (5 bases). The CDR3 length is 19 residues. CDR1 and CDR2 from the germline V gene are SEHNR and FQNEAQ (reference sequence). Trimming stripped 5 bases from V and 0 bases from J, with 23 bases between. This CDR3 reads CASSKQGIRSRASGNTIYF. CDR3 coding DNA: TGTGCCAGCAGCAAGCAAGGGATACGTTCCAGGGCCTCTGGAAACACCATATATTTT.

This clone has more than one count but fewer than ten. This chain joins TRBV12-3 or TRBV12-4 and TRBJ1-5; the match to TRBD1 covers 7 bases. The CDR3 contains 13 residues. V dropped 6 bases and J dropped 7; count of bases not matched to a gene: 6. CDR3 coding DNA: TGTGCCAGCAGCCCTGACAGGGCCCAGCCCCAGCATTTT. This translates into CASSPDRAQPQHF.

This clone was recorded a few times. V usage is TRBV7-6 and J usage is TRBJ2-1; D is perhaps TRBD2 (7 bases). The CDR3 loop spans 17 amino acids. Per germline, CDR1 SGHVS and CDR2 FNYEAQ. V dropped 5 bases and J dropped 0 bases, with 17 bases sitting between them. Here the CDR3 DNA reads TGTGCCAGCAGCCCCTGGGGAGGGGGGAGCTCCTACAATGAGCAGTTCTTC. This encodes CASSPWGGGSSYNEQFF.